A selection of T cell receptor beta chains follows, all from one sample in a study of T-cell reconstitution after alpha-beta-depleted transplantation in children. TCRdb reanalysed the PCR reads using MiXCR and keeps one entry per CDR3 protein. The sample records approximately 510,000 distinct CDR3 sequences, approximately 20% being singletons. Material: PBMCs from the stem cell graft donor, obtained from the stem cell graft. Receptor source: a human donor who donated a stem cell graft to a child with acute lymphoblastic leukemia. The CDR3 runs from the conserved cysteine through the conserved F or W. The D gene is left open where the match is weak. Some rows mark clone size as missing; the rest say once, few, many or name a class of expanded clone.

few TRBJ2-1 TRBD2 TRBV20-1 17 CSARGSVLAGISYEQFF TGCAGTGCTAGAGGCTCGGTCCTAGCGGGAATTTCGTATGAGCAGTTCTTC
. TRBJ2-1 TRBD2 TRBV20-1 18 CSARRGGRAQIVYNEQFF TGCAGTGCTAGAAGGGGCGGGAGGGCCCAAATAGTTTACAATGAGCAGTTCTTC
few TRBJ2-3 . TRBV5-1 16 CASSLDRALGTDTQYF TGCGCCAGCAGCTTGGATCGAGCGTTGGGCACAGATACGCAGTATTTT
few TRBJ2-1 TRBD2 TRBV5-1 16 CASSGLAGGTYNEQFF TGCGCCAGCTCTGGACTAGCGGGAGGCACCTACAATGAGCAGTTCTTC
many TRBJ2-5 . TRBV12-3/TRBV12-4 12 CASSFVGETQYF TGTGCCAGCAGTTTCGTGGGGGAGACCCAGTACTTC
. TRBJ1-2 . TRBV10-2 15 CASSESSTGDYGYTF TGCGCCAGCAGTGAGTCGTCGACAGGAGACTATGGCTACACCTTC
. TRBJ2-1 TRBD2 TRBV4-1 22 CASSQEITNIGTSGDGYNEQFF TGCGCCAGCAGCCAAGAAATAACGAACATAGGGACTAGCGGCGATGGGTACAATGAGCAGTTCTTC
. TRBJ1-2 . TRBV6-1 13 CASSEWDTYGYTF TGTGCCAGCAGTGAATGGGACACCTATGGCTACACCTTC
. TRBJ1-1 . TRBV7-9 10 CASSRVEAFF TGTGCCAGCAGCCGGGTAGAAGCTTTCTTT
. TRBJ2-3 . TRBV5-1 14 CASNRSLNTDTQYF TGCGCCAGCAACAGGTCGCTAAACACAGATACGCAGTATTTT
. TRBJ2-7 . TRBV7-9 14 CASSSGQRAYEQYF TGTGCCAGCAGCTCCGGACAGAGAGCCTACGAGCAGTACTTC
. TRBJ2-5 . TRBV29-1 13 CSVPTTGQETQYF TGCAGCGTACCTACAACAGGGCAGGAGACCCAGTACTTC
. TRBJ2-3 TRBD2 TRBV6-5 17 CASSYSQLAGVTDTQYF TGTGCCAGCAGTTACTCCCAACTAGCGGGAGTGACAGATACGCAGTATTTT
many TRBJ2-2 . TRBV7-2 13 CASSQDNTGELFF TGTGCCAGCAGCCAAGATAACACCGGGGAGCTGTTTTTT
few TRBJ1-5 . TRBV27 15 CASSPGVATVQPQHF TGTGCCAGCAGCCCGGGGGTGGCCACGGTACAGCCCCAGCATTTT
. TRBJ1-4 . TRBV7-2 17 CASSLVAGRATNEKLFF TGTGCCAGCAGCTTAGTGGCGGGCCGAGCAACTAATGAAAAACTGTTTTTT
few TRBJ2-7 . TRBV12-3/TRBV12-4 15 CASSGVLRGSYEQYF TGTGCCAGCAGCGGTGTATTGAGAGGGTCCTACGAGCAGTACTTC
. TRBJ2-3 TRBD1 TRBV7-9 15 CASSTRTGGIDTQYF TGTGCCAGCAGCACGAGGACAGGGGGCATAGATACGCAGTATTTT
. TRBJ2-1 TRBD2 TRBV6-1 17 CASSAGLAGGSYNEQFF TGTGCCAGCAGTGCAGGACTAGCGGGGGGTTCCTACAATGAGCAGTTCTTC
many TRBJ2-3 . TRBV12-3/TRBV12-4 15 CASSPVEGSTDTQYF TGTGCCAGCAGTCCAGTGGAGGGATCCACAGATACGCAGTATTTT
few TRBJ2-1 . TRBV29-1 14 CSVELADIYNEQFF TGCAGCGTTGAGTTGGCAGACATTTACAATGAGCAGTTCTTC
. TRBJ2-5 . TRBV10-3 15 CAISEPGRHQETQYF TGTGCCATCAGTGAGCCGGGACGGCACCAAGAGACCCAGTACTTC
. TRBJ1-1 . TRBV7-9 12 CASSFPGHEAFF TGTGCCAGCAGCTTCCCCGGGCATGAAGCTTTCTTT
few TRBJ1-2 . TRBV7-9 15 CASSLNSAVWYGYTF TGTGCCAGCAGCTTAAACTCGGCAGTCTGGTATGGCTACACCTTC
. TRBJ2-5 TRBD2 TRBV20-1 15 CSADTSGKRQETQYF TGCAGTGCCGATACTAGCGGCAAGCGCCAAGAGACCCAGTACTTC
. TRBJ2-3 . TRBV7-3 19 CASSPGTSGTGGGTDTQYF TGTGCCAGCAGCCCTGGGACTAGCGGGACAGGGGGCGGCACAGATACGCAGTATTTT
few TRBJ1-5 . TRBV20-1 14 CSAKPRQSNQPQHF TGCAGTGCCAAACCCCGACAGAGCAATCAGCCCCAGCATTTT
few TRBJ2-4 . TRBV20-1 15 CSAGRDKLAKNIQYF TGCAGTGCTGGCCGAGACAAGCTAGCCAAAAACATTCAGTACTTC
. TRBJ2-1 TRBD1 TRBV27 14 CASSHPTGLNEQFF TGTGCCAGCAGTCACCCGACAGGGCTTAATGAGCAGTTCTTC
. TRBJ2-5 TRBD1 TRBV11-1 18 CASSLWTGWEEYQETQYF TGTGCCAGCAGCTTATGGACAGGGTGGGAGGAGTACCAAGAGACCCAGTACTTC
. TRBJ2-7 . TRBV5-1 15 CASSLTGPLDREQYF TGCGCCAGCAGCTTGACAGGGCCCCTCGATCGGGAGCAGTACTTC
. TRBJ2-5 . TRBV4-1 18 CASSQGAIRDMGRETQYF TGCGCCAGCAGCCAAGGGGCCATAAGGGATATGGGTCGAGAGACCCAGTACTTC